A selection of T cell receptor beta chains follows, all from one sample in a study of cytomegalovirus exposure and HLA in healthy donors. The data were produced by immunoSEQ multiplex PCR, yet TCRdb's version contains in-frame clones alone and is incomplete. Of 180,000 or so clones listed, around 78% were seen once; the top ten hold around 1.5%. The sample taken for sequencing was PBMCs. The receptors were gathered from a man younger than 30 in good health and CMV-seronegative. The CDR3 runs from the conserved cysteine through the conserved F or W. A D gene is named only where the DNA matches it firmly. Not every row has a clone size; where given, it reads once, few, many or a size class.

V gene: TRBV6-5
clone size: -
J gene: TRBJ2-2
D gene: -
CDR3 DNA: TGTGCCAGCAGCGTGACAGGCCCCGGGGAGCTGTTTTTT
CDR3 protein: CASSVTGPGELFF

V gene: TRBV9
clone size: -
J gene: TRBJ2-1
D gene: TRBD2
CDR3 DNA: TGTGCCAGCAGCGTAGCCCAGGGTAGCGGGAGGGCCTACAATGAGCAGTTCTTC
CDR3 protein: CASSVAQGSGRAYNEQFF

V gene: TRBV7-9
clone size: -
J gene: TRBJ1-6
D gene: TRBD1
CDR3 DNA: TGTGCCAGCAGCTTGGCCAGGGGGCAAGTCTGCCGTTCACCCCTCCACTTT
CDR3 protein: CASSLARGQVCRSPLHF

V gene: TRBV5-1
clone size: once
J gene: TRBJ2-1
D gene: TRBD2
CDR3 DNA: TGCGCCAGCAGCCGACCGGGGGGCTCCTACAATGAGCAGTTCTTC
CDR3 protein: CASSRPGGSYNEQFF

V gene: TRBV9
clone size: few
J gene: TRBJ2-7
D gene: TRBD2
CDR3 DNA: TGTGCCAGCAGCGTAGGCTCCAGCGGGGGATCCTACGAGCAGTACTTC
CDR3 protein: CASSVGSSGGSYEQYF

V gene: TRBV9
clone size: -
J gene: TRBJ1-5
D gene: TRBD1
CDR3 DNA: TGTGCCAGCAGCGTGGGACAGGAGGCTGAGCCCCAGCATTTT
CDR3 protein: CASSVGQEAEPQHF

V gene: TRBV9
clone size: -
J gene: TRBJ2-3
D gene: -
CDR3 DNA: TGTGCCAGCAGCGCCCTGGGACTCATTTTCGCAGATACGCAGTATTTT
CDR3 protein: CASSALGLIFADTQYF

V gene: TRBV6-9
clone size: -
J gene: TRBJ2-3
D gene: TRBD2
CDR3 DNA: TGTGCCAGCGGCACCACCCTAGCGGTTCACACAGATACGCAGTATTTT
CDR3 protein: CASGTTLAVHTDTQYF

V gene: TRBV7-2
clone size: -
J gene: TRBJ2-7
D gene: TRBD2
CDR3 DNA: TGTGCCAGCAGCCGCGGGACTAGCGGGAGGGCCCGGTACTTC
CDR3 protein: CASSRGTSGRARYF

V gene: TRBV5-1
clone size: -
J gene: TRBJ2-3
D gene: TRBD2
CDR3 DNA: TGCGCCACCAGAGGTGCGGGGGGGCCCACAGATACGCAGTATTTT
CDR3 protein: CATRGAGGPTDTQYF

V gene: TRBV7-9
clone size: -
J gene: TRBJ2-2
D gene: -
CDR3 DNA: TGTGCCAGCAGCTACTCGGGGGCCGGGGAGCTGTTTTTT
CDR3 protein: CASSYSGAGELFF

V gene: TRBV7-8
clone size: -
J gene: TRBJ2-2
D gene: -
CDR3 DNA: TGTGCCAGCACCCTGAGGAGTAACGCGAACACCGGGGAGCTGTTTTTT
CDR3 protein: CASTLRSNANTGELFF

V gene: TRBV28
clone size: -
J gene: TRBJ2-7
D gene: TRBD1
CDR3 DNA: TGTGCCAGCAGCATACCGGGACAGGGAGCCTACGAGCAGTACTTC
CDR3 protein: CASSIPGQGAYEQYF

V gene: TRBV29-1
clone size: few
J gene: TRBJ1-2
D gene: -
CDR3 DNA: TGCAGCGTTGAGGAGGGTCGTGGCTACACCTTC
CDR3 protein: CSVEEGRGYTF

V gene: TRBV28
clone size: once
J gene: TRBJ1-1
D gene: TRBD1
CDR3 DNA: TGTGCCAGCAGGCTTGGGGACAGGAACACTGAAGCTTTCTTT
CDR3 protein: CASRLGDRNTEAFF

V gene: TRBV7-3
clone size: -
J gene: TRBJ2-7
D gene: TRBD2
CDR3 DNA: TGTGCCAGCAGCTTAACTGGTGGCGGGGGGTCGGTGTACTTC
CDR3 protein: CASSLTGGGGSVYF

V gene: TRBV6-1
clone size: -
J gene: TRBJ2-2
D gene: TRBD1
CDR3 DNA: TGTGCCAGCAGTGCAGGGGGTTGGGCGAACACCGGGGAGCTGTTTTTT
CDR3 protein: CASSAGGWANTGELFF

V gene: TRBV15
clone size: once
J gene: TRBJ1-6
D gene: -
CDR3 DNA: TGTGCCACCAGCAGAGGCAGCCTACGGGATTCACCCCTCCACTTT
CDR3 protein: CATSRGSLRDSPLHF

V gene: TRBV28
clone size: -
J gene: TRBJ1-4
D gene: TRBD1
CDR3 DNA: TGTGCCAGCAGTTCAATGACAGGGACTAATGAAAAACTGTTTTTT
CDR3 protein: CASSSMTGTNEKLFF

V gene: TRBV10-3
clone size: -
J gene: TRBJ1-1
D gene: TRBD1
CDR3 DNA: TGTGCCTCCACGGGACAGAGAGACATGAACACTGAAGCTTTCTTT
CDR3 protein: CASTGQRDMNTEAFF

V gene: TRBV27
clone size: -
J gene: TRBJ2-7
D gene: TRBD1
CDR3 DNA: TGTGCCAGCAGTTTAGACAGGGGCTACGAGCAGTACTTC
CDR3 protein: CASSLDRGYEQYF

V gene: TRBV9
clone size: -
J gene: TRBJ2-4
D gene: TRBD1
CDR3 DNA: TGTGCCAGCAGCCCTGGGACAGGGCTAACCAAAAACATTCAGTACTTC
CDR3 protein: CASSPGTGLTKNIQYF

V gene: TRBV14
clone size: once
J gene: TRBJ2-3
D gene: -
CDR3 DNA: TGTGCCAGCAGCCGGTGGGTGAGGACAGATACGCAGTATTTT
CDR3 protein: CASSRWVRTDTQYF

V gene: TRBV5-4
clone size: -
J gene: TRBJ2-7
D gene: TRBD2
CDR3 DNA: TGTGCCAGCAGCTTGAGGTCTAGCGGGTCCTACGAGCAGTACTTC
CDR3 protein: CASSLRSSGSYEQYF

V gene: TRBV6-1
clone size: -
J gene: TRBJ2-2
D gene: TRBD1
CDR3 DNA: TGTGCCAGCAGTGAACAGGGGGCTAGCGGGGAGCTGTTTTTT
CDR3 protein: CASSEQGASGELFF

V gene: TRBV11-2
clone size: -
J gene: TRBJ1-1
D gene: TRBD1
CDR3 DNA: TGTGCCAGCAGCTCTTCACCACCGGGACAGGGTGGCACTGAAGCTTTCTTT
CDR3 protein: CASSSSPPGQGGTEAFF

V gene: TRBV18
clone size: -
J gene: TRBJ1-1
D gene: TRBD1
CDR3 DNA: TGTGCCAGCTCACCGACAGGGTCGGAAGCTTTCTTT
CDR3 protein: CASSPTGSEAFF

V gene: TRBV29-1
clone size: -
J gene: TRBJ1-2
D gene: TRBD1
CDR3 DNA: TGCAGCGTTGTGGGGACAGGGGGCTACGGCTACACCTTC
CDR3 protein: CSVVGTGGYGYTF

V gene: TRBV5-5
clone size: -
J gene: TRBJ1-2
D gene: TRBD1
CDR3 DNA: TGTGCCAGCAGCTCTGACAGGGGGCTCAACTATGGCTACACCTTC
CDR3 protein: CASSSDRGLNYGYTF

V gene: TRBV4-2
clone size: -
J gene: TRBJ2-2
D gene: -
CDR3 DNA: TGTGCCAGCAGCGCCTCTCCTGGAGGGTCAGGGGAGCTGTTTTTT
CDR3 protein: CASSASPGGSGELFF

V gene: TRBV6-1
clone size: -
J gene: TRBJ1-4
D gene: -
CDR3 DNA: TGTGCCAGCAGTGAACGGGGGGCCTTGGGGACTAATGAAAAACTGTTTTTT
CDR3 protein: CASSERGALGTNEKLFF

V gene: TRBV11-3
clone size: -
J gene: TRBJ2-3
D gene: TRBD2
CDR3 DNA: TGTGCCAGCAGCATTGGCCTAGCGGGGGGCCGGGATACGCAGTATTTT
CDR3 protein: CASSIGLAGGRDTQYF

V gene: TRBV10-3
clone size: -
J gene: TRBJ2-7
D gene: TRBD2
CDR3 DNA: TGTGCCATCAGGCTAGCGGGGCTAGCCGAGCAGTACTTC
CDR3 protein: CAIRLAGLAEQYF

V gene: TRBV18
clone size: -
J gene: TRBJ2-3
D gene: -
CDR3 DNA: TGTGCCAGCTCACCTGCAGGTGATACGCAGTATTTT
CDR3 protein: CASSPAGDTQYF

V gene: TRBV30
clone size: -
J gene: TRBJ1-6
D gene: TRBD1
CDR3 DNA: TGTGCCTGGAGACTAGGGGGCGGGTATAATTCACCCCTCCACTTT
CDR3 protein: CAWRLGGGYNSPLHF

V gene: TRBV9
clone size: -
J gene: TRBJ2-1
D gene: -
CDR3 DNA: TGTGCCAGCAGCGTGAGGGGCGGGGACAATGAGCAGTTCTTC
CDR3 protein: CASSVRGGDNEQFF

V gene: TRBV18
clone size: -
J gene: TRBJ2-7
D gene: TRBD1
CDR3 DNA: TGTGCCAGCTCACCACCCAACAGGGGTCTGGTCACCTACGAGCAGTACTTC
CDR3 protein: CASSPPNRGLVTYEQYF

V gene: TRBV27
clone size: -
J gene: TRBJ2-7
D gene: TRBD1
CDR3 DNA: TGTGCCAGCAGTTCCCAGACAGGGTCTGCCTACGAGCAGTACTTC
CDR3 protein: CASSSQTGSAYEQYF

V gene: TRBV4-2
clone size: -
J gene: TRBJ2-2
D gene: TRBD2
CDR3 DNA: TGTGCCAGCAGCCAAGAGGGGGCGGGGGGCCCGCCCGGGGAGCTGTTTTTT
CDR3 protein: CASSQEGAGGPPGELFF

V gene: TRBV10-3
clone size: -
J gene: TRBJ2-3
D gene: -
CDR3 DNA: TGTGCCATCGGTTCAGGGTCAGGGGTCACAGATACGCAGTATTTT
CDR3 protein: CAIGSGSGVTDTQYF

V gene: TRBV7-9
clone size: -
J gene: TRBJ2-1
D gene: TRBD2
CDR3 DNA: TGTGCCAGCAGCTCCCTAGCGGGAATCGATGAGCAGTTCTTC
CDR3 protein: CASSSLAGIDEQFF

V gene: TRBV9
clone size: -
J gene: TRBJ1-6
D gene: TRBD1
CDR3 DNA: TGTGCCAGCAGCGGGACAGGGGACTATAATTCACCCCTCCACTTT
CDR3 protein: CASSGTGDYNSPLHF

V gene: TRBV5-1
clone size: -
J gene: TRBJ2-3
D gene: TRBD1
CDR3 DNA: TGCGCCAGCAGCCTCCGACAGGGGGCGACCTCAGATACGCAGTATTTT
CDR3 protein: CASSLRQGATSDTQYF

V gene: TRBV28
clone size: -
J gene: TRBJ2-3
D gene: -
CDR3 DNA: TGTGCCAGCGAAGGGACTGCTAGCACAGATACGCAGTATTTT
CDR3 protein: CASEGTASTDTQYF

V gene: TRBV7-9
clone size: -
J gene: TRBJ2-7
D gene: TRBD1
CDR3 DNA: TGTGCCAGCAGCTTTCCGACAGGGTCCAACGAGCAGTACTTC
CDR3 protein: CASSFPTGSNEQYF

V gene: TRBV19
clone size: -
J gene: TRBJ1-2
D gene: -
CDR3 DNA: TGTGCCACCGCTACTCCGGACAGAAACTATGGCTACACCTTC
CDR3 protein: CATATPDRNYGYTF

V gene: TRBV6-5
clone size: -
J gene: TRBJ2-7
D gene: TRBD1
CDR3 DNA: TGTGCCAGCAGGACAGGGGCACCGTGGGGGGAGCAGTACTTC
CDR3 protein: CASRTGAPWGEQYF

V gene: TRBV10-3
clone size: once
J gene: TRBJ1-1
D gene: TRBD1
CDR3 DNA: TGTGCCATCAGGGGACAGGGGGTAGAAGCTTTCTTT
CDR3 protein: CAIRGQGVEAFF